The T cell receptor (beta chain) described here comes from a study of regulatory T cells in long-lasting Graves disease. Regarding the study as a whole: Only a small sample size was used, which may have cut accuracy.

The sample holds many counts of this clonotype. Antigen: not known. For TCR beta, libraries came from iRepertoire HTBI primers and Arm-PCR of CDR3 regions. TCRdb re-called the multiplex PCR reads with MiXCR, one entry per CDR3 protein. The table records about 290,000 distinct CDR3 sequences, 22% of them present only once. The time point: persistent/refractory GD, antithyroid drugs over 5 years with positive TRAb. From RNA extracted from PBMCs, the TCR library was made. Graves' disease diagnosis relied on American Thyroid Association guidelines. The material sequenced was peripheral blood mononuclear cells (PBMCs), taken when the disease was refractory, from a patient treated with antithyroid drugs. The sequence was collected from a female donor with Graves disease.

CDR3 DNA: TGCAGTGCTAGGGAGTCTGCAACTAATGAAAAACTGTTTTTT. Its protein product is CSARESATNEKLFF. This chain uses TRBV20-1 with TRBJ1-4, with D unclear. CDR3 length: 14 amino acids. Trimming stripped 3 bases from V and 0 bases from J, with 8 bases between. Germline CDR1 DFQATT, CDR2 SNEGSKA (reference sequence).